This T cell receptor beta chain originates from a study of T cells in Graves' hyperthyroidism and ophthalmopathy. Amplification yielded TCR beta CDR3 regions, with RNA transcripts as the source. HTBI primers were used for first-round RT-PCR of the TCR CDR3. One entry per CDR3 protein, called by TCRdb with MiXCR from the multiplex PCR reads. The sample consists of 75,000 to 100,000 distinct CDR3 sequences, approximately 40% of them appearing once. Patients aged 18 to 65 with hyperthyroidism were newly diagnosed, with duration under 2 months. Those patients with uncontrolled infection, other autoimmune disease, pregnancy or lactation were excluded. Based on clinical symptoms, serum thyroxine and TRAb, thyroid ultrasound and orbital computed tomography, diagnoses were reached. Findings and caveats of the study: Blood shared most expanded thyroid clonotypes above 0.001.

In its sample, this clonotype was seen many times. The antigen is not known. This sequence originates from a woman aged 25 to 39 with Graves' hyperthyroidism. Sequenced sample: peripheral blood or thyroid tissue (not recorded which).

The CDR3 spells CAGQPYSNQPQHF. CDR3 sequence (DNA): TGTGCTGGACAGCCTTATAGCAATCAGCCCCAGCATTTT. This chain links TRBV9 with TRBJ1-5; D is possibly TRBD1 (6 bases). Germline V gives CDR1 SGDLS, CDR2 YYNGEE. This CDR3 is 13 amino acids long.